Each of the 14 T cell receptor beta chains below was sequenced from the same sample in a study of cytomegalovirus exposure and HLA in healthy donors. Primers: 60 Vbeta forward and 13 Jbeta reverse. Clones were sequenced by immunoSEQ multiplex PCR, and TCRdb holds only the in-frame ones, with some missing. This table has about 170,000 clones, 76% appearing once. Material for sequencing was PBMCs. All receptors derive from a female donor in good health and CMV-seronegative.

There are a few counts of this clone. The CDR3 protein is CASTLQGVVGETQYF. For the CDR3, the DNA is TGTGCCAGCACCCTACAGGGAGTGGTGGGAGAGACCCAGTACTTC. This rearrangement joins TRBV9 to TRBJ2-5; tentatively, D is TRBD1 (6 bases). This CDR3 is 15 amino acids long. Germline assignment: CDR1 SGDLS and CDR2 YYNGEE. Trimming cost V 6 bases and J 4 bases, with 19 bases left between them.

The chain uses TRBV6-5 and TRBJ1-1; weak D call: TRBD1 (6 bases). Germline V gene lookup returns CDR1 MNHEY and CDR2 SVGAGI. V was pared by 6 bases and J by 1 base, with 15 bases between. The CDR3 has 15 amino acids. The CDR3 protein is CASSSLGGANTEAFF. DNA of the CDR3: TGTGCCAGCAGCTCCCTGGGGGGGGCGAACACTGAAGCTTTCTTT.

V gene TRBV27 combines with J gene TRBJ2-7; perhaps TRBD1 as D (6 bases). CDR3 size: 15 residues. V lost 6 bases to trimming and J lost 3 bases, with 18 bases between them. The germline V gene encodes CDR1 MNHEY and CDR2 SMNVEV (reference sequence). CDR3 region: CASSLQGSLYYEQYF. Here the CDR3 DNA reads TGTGCCAGCAGCTTACAGGGTTCCCTATACTACGAGCAGTACTTC.

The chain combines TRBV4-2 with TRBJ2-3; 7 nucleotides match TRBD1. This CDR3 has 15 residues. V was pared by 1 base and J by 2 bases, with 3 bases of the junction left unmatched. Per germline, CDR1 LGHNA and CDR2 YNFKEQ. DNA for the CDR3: TGTGCCAGCAGCCAAGGACAGGGCCACACAGATACGCAGTATTTT. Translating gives CASSQGQGHTDTQYF.

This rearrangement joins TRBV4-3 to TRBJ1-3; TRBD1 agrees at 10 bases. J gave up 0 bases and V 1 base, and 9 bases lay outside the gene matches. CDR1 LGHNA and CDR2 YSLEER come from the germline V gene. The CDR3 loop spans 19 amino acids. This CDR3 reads CASSQVGTGAIYSGNTIYF. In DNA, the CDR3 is TGCGCCAGCAGCCAAGTGGGGACAGGGGCCATCTACTCTGGAAACACCATATATTTT.

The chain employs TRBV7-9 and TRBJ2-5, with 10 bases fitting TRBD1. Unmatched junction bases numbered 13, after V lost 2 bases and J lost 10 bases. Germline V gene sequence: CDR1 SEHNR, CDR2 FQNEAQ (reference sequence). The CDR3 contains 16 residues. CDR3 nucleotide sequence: TGTGCCAGCAGCTTACAAACGGGACAGGGGAGTTCGAGCCAGTACTTC. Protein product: CASSLQTGQGSSSQYF.

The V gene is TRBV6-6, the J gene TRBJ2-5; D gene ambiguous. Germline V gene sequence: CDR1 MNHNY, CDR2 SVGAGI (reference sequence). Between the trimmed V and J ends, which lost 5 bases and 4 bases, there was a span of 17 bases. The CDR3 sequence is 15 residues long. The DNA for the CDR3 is TGTGCCAGCAGTCCCTCTGGAGTCGGGTCAGAGACCCAGTACTTC. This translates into CASSPSGVGSETQYF.

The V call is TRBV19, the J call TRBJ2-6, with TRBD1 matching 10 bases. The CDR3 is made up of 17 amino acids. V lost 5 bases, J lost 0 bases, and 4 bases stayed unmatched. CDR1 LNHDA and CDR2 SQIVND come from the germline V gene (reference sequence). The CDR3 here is CASSWTGGVSGANVLTF. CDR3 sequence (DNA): TGTGCCAGTAGTTGGACAGGGGGGGTCTCTGGGGCCAACGTCCTGACTTTC.

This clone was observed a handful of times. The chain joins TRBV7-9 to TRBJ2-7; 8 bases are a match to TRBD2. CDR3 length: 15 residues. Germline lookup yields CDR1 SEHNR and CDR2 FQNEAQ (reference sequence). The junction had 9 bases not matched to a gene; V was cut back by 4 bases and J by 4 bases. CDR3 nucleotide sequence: TGTGCCAGCAGCTCCACTAGCGGAGGTAAATACGAGCAGTACTTC. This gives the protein CASSSTSGGKYEQYF.

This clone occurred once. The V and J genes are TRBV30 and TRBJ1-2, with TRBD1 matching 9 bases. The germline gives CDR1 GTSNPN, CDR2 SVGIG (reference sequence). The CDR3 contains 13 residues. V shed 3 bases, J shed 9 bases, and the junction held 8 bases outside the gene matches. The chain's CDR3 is CAWRGYRGPSYTF. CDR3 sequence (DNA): TGTGCCTGGAGAGGATACAGGGGGCCAAGCTACACCTTC.

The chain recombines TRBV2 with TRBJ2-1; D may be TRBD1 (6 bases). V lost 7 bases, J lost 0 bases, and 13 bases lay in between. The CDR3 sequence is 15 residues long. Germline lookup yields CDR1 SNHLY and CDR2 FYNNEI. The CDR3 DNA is TGTGCCAGCACTGTCCAGGGGAGCTCCTACAATGAGCAGTTCTTC. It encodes CASTVQGSSYNEQFF.

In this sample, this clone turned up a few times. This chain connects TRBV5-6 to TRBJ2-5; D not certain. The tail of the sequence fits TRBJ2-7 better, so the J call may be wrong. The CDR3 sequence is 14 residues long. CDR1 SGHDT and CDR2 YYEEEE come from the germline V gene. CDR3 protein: CASSFRGRSYEQYF. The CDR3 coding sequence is TGTGCCAGCAGCTTCCGCGGCCGTTCCTACGAGCAGTACTTC.

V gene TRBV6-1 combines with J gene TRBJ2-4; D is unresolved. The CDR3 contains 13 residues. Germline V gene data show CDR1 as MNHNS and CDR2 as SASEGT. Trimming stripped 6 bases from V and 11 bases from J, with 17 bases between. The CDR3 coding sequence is TGTGCCAGCAGACCCGACGCCCTGGGCGTTCAGTACTTC. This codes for CASRPDALGVQYF.

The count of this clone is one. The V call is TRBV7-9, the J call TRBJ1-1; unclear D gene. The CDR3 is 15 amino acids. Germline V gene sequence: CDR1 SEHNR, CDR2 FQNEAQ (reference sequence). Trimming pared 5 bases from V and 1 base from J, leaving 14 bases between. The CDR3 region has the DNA TGTGCCAGCAGCCGGGCGGGAAGGCAGAACACTGAAGCTTTCTTT. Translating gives CASSRAGRQNTEAFF.